This T cell receptor beta chain is from a study of blood T cell repertoires in COVID-19. Study overall: The origin of the acute and convalescent COVID-19 samples was the United States, Italy and Spain. T cells, B-cell-depleted T cells, or PBMCs supplied cDNA or gDNA.

As handled by the study authors: Reference gene primer amplification yielded estimated nucleated cell counts. Measured with immunoSEQ multiplex PCR; TCRdb has only the in-frame clones, and not every one. That table furnishes V, J and clone size, whereas the DNA furnished D and trimming. The table includes about 70,000 clones, roughly three quarters detected once. Comments on this clone: Mismatch with germline at one junction end may stem from a read error.

Germline V gene sequence: CDR1 SSHAT, CDR2 FNYEAQ (reference sequence). This CDR3 is built from 15 residues. Source material: peripheral blood. V is TRBV7-7 and J is TRBJ2-5, with D unclear. The sequence was obtained from a man in his 70s with acute or convalescent COVID-19. CDR3 coding DNA: TGTGCTAGCAGCTTATCGGTTACAGTTCAAGAGACCCAGTACTTC. This sequence encodes CASSLSVTVQETQYF.